The 7 T cell receptor beta chains listed next were all sequenced from one sample in a study of T-cell memory formation after mild COVID-19 (dated by TCRdb to the early 2020s). Receptor libraries were prepared by 5' RACE. Sequencing was performed on an Illumina NovaSeq 6000. TCRdb handled the public reads itself, with Q25 trimming in fastp and clone calling in MiXCR, and kept productive beta chains. Under each unique CDR3 protein, matching rows form one entry showing the most common genes and DNA. This sample comprises about 350,000 distinct CDR3 sequences, 20% to 25% of them detected only once. Under 25% of the sample belongs to the ten largest clones. Specimen: PBMCs or a T cell subset sorted from them (not recorded which). Source of these receptors: a man between 18 and 35 years old who had mild COVID-19 (a few samples of this study predate the infection). The sample titles of this study are shuffled in the database, so cell type and time point are left out; the donor was told from shared clones.

J is TRBJ2-3 and V is TRBV3-1; D tentatively reads TRBD1 or TRBD2 (5 bases each). This CDR3 comprises 13 residues. V was clipped by 0 bases and J by 4 bases, with 5 bases between them. The V gene's germline CDR1 is LGHDT and CDR2 YNNKEL (reference sequence). This CDR3 is CASSQEGADTQYF. The CDR3 DNA sequence: TGTGCCAGCAGCCAAGAGGGGGCAGATACGCAGTATTTT.

The CDR3 loop reads CASRGTGSSGANVLTF. The CDR3, as DNA: TGTGCCAGCAGAGGGACAGGGAGCTCTGGGGCCAACGTCCTGACTTTC. The rearrangement joins TRBV7-3 to TRBJ2-6, with 9 bases fitting TRBD1. Germline lookup yields CDR1 SGHTA and CDR2 FQGTGA. The CDR3 runs 16 residues. V lost 6 bases to trimming and J lost 0 bases; unmatched junction nucleotides: 3.

This CDR3 reads CSANPLADNEQFF. CDR3 sequence (DNA): TGCAGTGCGAACCCCCTAGCGGACAATGAGCAGTTCTTC. V and J are TRBV20-1 and TRBJ2-1; TRBD2 matches at 7 bases. CDR1 and CDR2 (germline): DFQATT, SNEGSKA (reference sequence). V lost 6 bases, J lost 5 bases, and 7 bases stayed unmatched. This CDR3 comprises 13 residues.

J is TRBJ2-1 and V is TRBV5-1; 10 nucleotides align to TRBD2. J gave up 3 bases and V 0 bases, and 6 bases lay outside the gene matches. Germline values: CDR1 SGHRS, CDR2 YFSETQ. This CDR3 has 17 amino acids. CDR3 coding DNA: TGCGCCAGCAGCTTGGCGATCGGGACTAGCGTCTACAATGAGCAGTTCTTC. Protein: CASSLAIGTSVYNEQFF.

This clonotype appeared a few times. This sequence joins TRBV7-2 and TRBJ2-4; D is perhaps TRBD1 (5 bases). The CDR3 has 14 residues. Per the germline V gene, CDR1 is SGHTA and CDR2 is FQGNSA. The V end lost 0 bases, the J end lost 8 bases, and 11 bases lay between the germline ends. CDR3 sequence reads: CASSLAAGIHIQYF. The CDR3 coding sequence is TGTGCCAGCAGCTTAGCGGCAGGGATACACATTCAGTACTTC.

This chain links TRBV12-3 or TRBV12-4 with TRBJ2-1; 13 bases align to TRBD2. Germline trimming cut 7 bases from V and 10 bases from J; bases unmatched to any gene: 7. This CDR3 region has 14 residues. Here the CDR3 DNA reads TGTGCCAGCATCCAGACTAGCGGGGGGAAGGAGCAGTTCTTC. This encodes CASIQTSGGKEQFF.

The table lists this clonotype with a few counts. The chain carries TRBV7-2 and TRBJ2-2; weak D call: TRBD1 (6 bases). The CDR3 length is 18 residues. V shed 5 bases and J shed 5 bases, with 24 bases lying between them. The germline gives CDR1 SGHTA, CDR2 FQGNSA. DNA for the CDR3: TGTGCCAGCAGCCATCCATTAACAGGGTCGGTACTTACCGGGGAGCTGTTTTTT. Translated, it gives CASSHPLTGSVLTGELFF.